This is a list of T cell receptor beta chains from one sample in a study of CDR3 diversity in severe acne. TCRdb reanalysed the PCR reads using MiXCR and keeps one entry per CDR3 protein. The table has 97,000 or so distinct CDR3 sequences, 51% seen once. The specimen was blood. The receptor set was obtained from a male donor with acne. Each CDR3 is given with its conserved first and last residue. D genes are given only for firm matches. Size is omitted from some rows. Given values are once, few, many or a class for expanded clones.

V	J	D	size	DNA	CDR3
TRBV20-1	TRBJ1-4	.	.	TGCAGTGCTGGGCGGGAAAAACTGTTTTTT	CSAGREKLFF
TRBV10-3	TRBJ1-1	TRBD1	few	TGTGCCATCAAGGGGACAGGGGGTTCTAACACTGAAGCTTTCTTT	CAIKGTGGSNTEAFF
TRBV29-1	TRBJ2-7	TRBD2	few	TGCAGCGTAGGGACTAGCGGGACGTTAGGCGAGCAGTACTTC	CSVGTSGTLGEQYF
TRBV13	TRBJ1-1	TRBD1	.	TGTGCCAGCAGCGCGGGACAGGGGTTCACCGGGGAGCTGAACACTGAAGCTTTCTTT	CASSAGQGFTGELNTEAFF
TRBV6-1	TRBJ2-2	.	.	TGTGCCAGCGGGTGGAGGGGGCAGAACGCGAACACCGGGGAGCTGTTTTTT	CASGWRGQNANTGELFF
TRBV20-1	TRBJ1-6	.	many	TGCAGTGCTTCGGACGGAGAGAGCTCCTATAATTCACCCCTCCACTTT	CSASDGESSYNSPLHF
TRBV7-8	TRBJ2-7	.	.	TGTGCCAGCAGTGAAGACGGCCCCAGGGCCTACGAGCAGTACTTC	CASSEDGPRAYEQYF
TRBV7-2	TRBJ2-7	TRBD2	medium-sized	TGTGCCAGCAGCCCTAGCGGACTAAGCTCCTACGAGCAGTACTTC	CASSPSGLSSYEQYF
TRBV7-9	TRBJ1-4	.	.	TGTGCCAGCAGCTTATCATCCCCCCGGGCCAGAATTGCAACTAATGAAAAACTGTTTTTT	CASSLSSPRARIATNEKLFF
TRBV11-3	TRBJ2-2	.	.	TGTGCCAACAGCTTAGGCGGAAGGGGGAGGACCGGGGAGCTGTTTTTT	CANSLGGRGRTGELFF
TRBV10-3	TRBJ1-1	.	.	TGTGCCATCAGTGTATCGGACGGTGAAGCTTTCTTT	CAISVSDGEAFF
TRBV2	TRBJ2-7	TRBD2	few	TGTGCCAGCAGTGCTGAACTAGCGGGAGACTTCTACGAGCAGTACTTC	CASSAELAGDFYEQYF
TRBV7-2	TRBJ2-7	.	many	TGTGCCAGCAGCCCGTCCTACGAGCAGTACTTC	CASSPSYEQYF
TRBV14	TRBJ2-2	.	many	TGTGCCAGCAGCCAATCCCTAGCCGGGGAGCTGTTTTTT	CASSQSLAGELFF
TRBV24-1	TRBJ2-5	TRBD2	.	TGTGCCACCATGGTGGCGGGAGGTGGAGAGACCCAGTACTTC	CATMVAGGGETQYF
TRBV20-1	TRBJ1-6	TRBD1	.	TGCAGTGCCCCGCCGGGACAGGGGAATTCACCCCTCCACTTT	CSAPPGQGNSPLHF
TRBV6-4	TRBJ1-4	TRBD1	.	TGTGCCAGGGGGGACAGCAATGAAAAACTGTTTTTT	CARGDSNEKLFF
TRBV7-2	TRBJ2-1	.	.	TGTGCCAGCAGCTCGGCCTTAGGAACCTGCAATGAGCAGTTCTTC	CASSSALGTCNEQFF
TRBV29-1	TRBJ2-2	.	many	TGCAGCGTTGAAGATCTTGGAGGGCTGTTTTTT	CSVEDLGGLFF
TRBV12-3/TRBV12-4	TRBJ2-4	TRBD2	.	TGTGCCAGCGGGACTAGCGGAAGGGAGGGAAACATTCAGTACTTC	CASGTSGREGNIQYF
TRBV20-1	TRBJ2-3	TRBD1	many	TGCAGTGCTAGGACAGGGTATATGGGCACAGATACGCAGTATTTT	CSARTGYMGTDTQYF
TRBV5-8	TRBJ2-7	.	many	TGTGCCAGCAGCTTGAAACTAGAATCTAACGAGCAGTACTTC	CASSLKLESNEQYF
TRBV9	TRBJ2-7	TRBD2	many	TGTGCCAGCAGCGTATTGGGCGGGAGCTCCTACGAGCAGTACTTC	CASSVLGGSSYEQYF
TRBV10-1	TRBJ2-7	TRBD1	few	TGCGCCAGCAGCGAGGACAGGGGTGCCACCTACGAGCAGTACTTC	CASSEDRGATYEQYF
TRBV7-2	TRBJ2-7	TRBD2	.	TGTGCCAGCAGCTTGCGGGAGCGGGATCTCCACGAGCAGTACTTC	CASSLRERDLHEQYF
TRBV19	TRBJ2-2	.	once	TGTGCCAGTAGTTCCCCCGTACAGCCCGATCGGACCGGGGAGCTGTTTTTT	CASSSPVQPDRTGELFF
TRBV5-5	TRBJ1-1	.	.	TGTGCCAGCAGCCAAGTCCAGGGTCTAAACACTGAAGCTTTCTTT	CASSQVQGLNTEAFF